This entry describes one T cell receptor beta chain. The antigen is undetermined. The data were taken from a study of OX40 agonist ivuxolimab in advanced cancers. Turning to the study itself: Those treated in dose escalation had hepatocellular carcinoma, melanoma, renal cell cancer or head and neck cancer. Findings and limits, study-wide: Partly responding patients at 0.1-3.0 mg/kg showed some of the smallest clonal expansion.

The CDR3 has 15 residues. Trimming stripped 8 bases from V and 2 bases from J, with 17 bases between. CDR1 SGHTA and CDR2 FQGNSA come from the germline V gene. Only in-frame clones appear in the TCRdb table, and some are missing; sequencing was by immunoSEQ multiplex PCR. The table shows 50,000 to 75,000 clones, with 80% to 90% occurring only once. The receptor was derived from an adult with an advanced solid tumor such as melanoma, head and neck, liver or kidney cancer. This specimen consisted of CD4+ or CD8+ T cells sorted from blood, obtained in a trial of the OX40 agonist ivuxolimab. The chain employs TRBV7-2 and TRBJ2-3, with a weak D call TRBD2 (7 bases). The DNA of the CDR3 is TGTGCCAGCGTCCCGGGGGGCCGTATCACAGATACGCAGTATTTT. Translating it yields CASVPGGRITDTQYF.